A single sample gave rise to the 20 T cell receptor beta chains below, sequenced in a study of cytomegalovirus exposure and HLA in healthy donors. Repertoires were generated with immunoSEQ multiplex PCR, while TCRdb's copy carries only in-frame clones and drops some. The sample includes under 250,000 clones, roughly 90% of them seen just once. The specimen sequenced was PBMCs. These receptors were taken from a man aged 18 to 29 in good health and CMV-seropositive.

This clone was observed a single time. This CDR3 is also generated by other DNA sequences in the sample. This chain joins TRBV9 and TRBJ2-3, with TRBD1 matching over 7 bases. This CDR3 comprises 15 residues. The V segment lost 0 bases and the J segment 1 base; nucleotides outside the gene matches: 2. CDR1 and CDR2 from the germline V gene are SGDLS and YYNGEE. CDR3 residues: CASSVGTGGTDTQYF. CDR3 bases: TGTGCCAGCAGCGTAGGGACAGGAGGCACAGATACGCAGTATTTT.

V gene TRBV28 combines with J gene TRBJ1-4, with D unresolved. The CDR3 contains 15 residues. Germline V gene lookup returns CDR1 MDHEN and CDR2 SYDVKM. V was pared by 3 bases and J by 8 bases, with 16 bases between. CDR3: CASSFGAGKGEKLFF. CDR3 nucleotide sequence: TGTGCCAGCAGTTTCGGTGCAGGCAAAGGGGAAAAACTGTTTTTT. Filled out from reference TRBV28 and TRBJ1-4, the complete variable domain reads DVKVTQSSRYLVKRTGEKVFLECVQDMDHENMFWYRQDPGLGLRLIYFSYDVKMKEKGDIPEGYSVSREKKERFSLILESASTNQTSMYLCASSFGAGKGEKLFFGSGTQLSVL.

The V gene is TRBV5-6, the J gene TRBJ2-5; a possible D gene is TRBD2 (5 bases). Deletions cut 3 bases from V and 5 bases from J, with 17 bases between. Germline loops: CDR1 SGHDT, CDR2 YYEEEE. The CDR3 has 15 amino acids. CDR3 loop: CASSSRREMGETQYF. DNA of the CDR3: TGTGCCAGCAGCTCCCGACGGGAAATGGGGGAGACCCAGTACTTC. The whole variable domain, filled in from reference TRBV5-6 and TRBJ2-5, reads DAGVTQSPTHLIKTRGQQVTLRCSPKSGHDTVSWYQQALGQGPQFIFQYYEEEERQRGNFPDRFSGHQFPNYSSELNVNALLLGDSALYLCASSSRREMGETQYFGPGTRLLVL.

Turning to this clone: Other DNA sequences in the same sample also yield this CDR3. This chain uses TRBV29-1 with TRBJ1-1; tentatively, D is TRBD1 (5 bases). Germline loops: CDR1 SQVTM, CDR2 ANQGSEA. V lost 3 bases, J lost 1 base, and 9 bases lay in between. CDR3 length: 13 amino acids. CDR3 sequence: CSVERQQNTEAFF. CDR3 DNA: TGCAGCGTTGAGAGACAGCAGAACACTGAAGCTTTCTTT.

The V call is TRBV4-1, the J call TRBJ1-1; D unclear. Trimming pared 3 bases from V and 1 base from J, leaving 6 bases between. CDR1 MGHRA and CDR2 YSYEKL come from the germline V gene. This CDR3 is built from 13 residues. CDR3 sequence: CASSHGSNTEAFF. CDR3 nucleotide sequence: TGCGCCAGCAGCCACGGGTCGAACACTGAAGCTTTCTTT.

The chain combines TRBV5-6 with TRBJ2-7; 9 nucleotides match TRBD1. Per germline, CDR1 SGHDT and CDR2 YYEEEE. J was trimmed by 3 bases and V by 4 bases; bases with no gene match: 5. This CDR3 is built from 14 residues. The DNA for the CDR3 is TGTGCCAGCAGCCCGGACAGGGGAAGCTACGAGCAGTACTTC. Its translation is CASSPDRGSYEQYF.

CDR3 coding DNA: TGCGCCAGCAGCGACCGGGACAGGGACTCCTACGAGCAGTACTTC. Amino acids: CASSDRDRDSYEQYF. The chain carries TRBV5-1 and TRBJ2-7, with 9 bases that match TRBD1. CDR3 length: 15 residues. V shed 4 bases and J 0 bases; nucleotides not matched to a gene: 5. Germline V lookup: CDR1 SGHRS, CDR2 YFSETQ.

The J gene is TRBJ2-2, the V gene TRBV18, with D hard to call. The CDR3 totals 16 residues. V lost 0 bases and J lost 7, with 15 bases in between. CDR1 is KGHSH and CDR2 is LQKENI in the germline V gene. The CDR3 sequence is CASSPPNQADGGELFF. The CDR3 DNA reads as TGTGCCAGCTCACCACCAAATCAGGCGGATGGCGGGGAGCTGTTTTTT.

Notes on this clone: The junction departs from the called germline gene at one end, perhaps through a read error. The J gene is TRBJ2-1, the V gene TRBV27; 8 nucleotides agree with TRBD1. CDR1 MNHEY and CDR2 SMNVEV come from the germline V gene (reference sequence). This CDR3 contains 16 residues. As DNA, the CDR3 is TGTGCCAGCAGTGTATCGGACAGGGTAAACTACAATGAGCAGTTCTTC. This encodes CASSVSDRVNYNEQFF.

This sequence joins TRBV11-3 and TRBJ2-3; TRBD1 might be the D (5 bases). CDR1 and CDR2 from the germline V gene are SGHNT and YENEEA. The CDR3 contains 15 residues. V gave up 1 base and J gave up 0 bases, with 8 bases separating them. CDR3 amino acids: CASSLGTTSTDTQYF. CDR3 nucleotide sequence: TGTGCCAGCAGCTTAGGGACAACTAGCACAGATACGCAGTATTTT.

This clone was observed a few times. V gene TRBV27 combines with J gene TRBJ1-4, with a possible D match to TRBD1 (6 bases). The CDR3 totals 13 residues. The V and J ends lost 2 bases and 10 bases respectively, with 11 bases between them. CDR1 and CDR2 (germline): MNHEY, SMNVEV (reference sequence). The CDR3 region is CASSLQGQAKLFF. The CDR3 coding sequence is TGTGCCAGCAGTTTACAGGGGCAGGCAAAACTGTTTTTT.

The chain has TRBV18 and TRBJ2-7; D is unresolved. The CDR3 runs 15 residues. Germline V CDR1 and CDR2: KGHSH, LQKENI. Trimming cost V 3 bases and J 0 bases, with 12 bases left between them. The DNA of the CDR3 is TGTGCCAGCTCACCTGGGATGGCTAACTCCTACGAGCAGTACTTC. It yields the protein CASSPGMANSYEQYF.

The CDR3 DNA follows: TGTGCCAGCAGTTCCGGACAGGGCTACGAGCAGTACTTC. Protein sequence: CASSSGQGYEQYF. This chain connects TRBV28 to TRBJ2-7, with 8 nucleotides matching TRBD1. Germline CDR1 reads MDHEN; CDR2 reads SYDVKM. The CDR3 runs 13 residues. Losses at the gene ends were 4 bases for V and 3 bases for J; bases not matched to a gene: 2.

The chain couples TRBV7-2 to TRBJ1-5, with TRBD1 matching over 10 bases. The CDR3 covers 16 residues. Germline assignment: CDR1 SGHTA and CDR2 FQGNSA. Trimming took 4 bases from V and 5 from J; bases not matched to a gene: 8. The CDR3 DNA sequence: TGTGCCAGCAGCTACGGGACAGGGGAGGGGTATCAGCCCCAGCATTTT. Translation gives CASSYGTGEGYQPQHF. Based on the CDR3 plus reference TRBV7-2 and TRBJ1-5, the full variable domain is GAGVSQSPSNKVTEKGKDVELRCDPISGHTALYWYRQSLGQGLEFLIYFQGNSAPDKSGLPSDRFSAERTGGSVSTLTIQRTQQEDSAVYLCASSYGTGEGYQPQHFGDGTRLSIL.

This chain joins TRBV19 and TRBJ2-1, with TRBD2 as a possible D gene (6 bases). V was clipped by 2 bases and J by 9 bases, with 20 bases between them. This CDR3 has 16 amino acids. From germline, CDR1 is LNHDA and CDR2 SQIVND (reference sequence). DNA for the CDR3: TGTGCCAGTAGTATATTGGGTAGCGGTCATATGGGTGAGCAGTTCTTC. Amino acid sequence: CASSILGSGHMGEQFF.

The V gene is TRBV6-1, the J gene TRBJ2-5; D not resolved. Trimming took off 4 bases at V and 3 bases at J, with 15 bases between the two ends. Looked up from germline, CDR1 is MNHNS and CDR2 is SASEGT. The CDR3 sequence is 15 residues long. For the CDR3, the DNA is TGTGCCAGCAGTGCCGCCCCCTGGACGGAAGAGACCCAGTACTTC. This gives the protein CASSAAPWTEETQYF.

The chain is built from TRBV5-1 and TRBJ2-3; TRBD2 matches at 7 bases. Germline V gene data show CDR1 as SGHRS and CDR2 as YFSETQ. V shed 4 bases, J shed 5 bases, and the junction held 16 bases outside the gene matches. The CDR3 spans 17 residues. The CDR3 loop reads CASSRVERGEVGDTQYF. CDR3 DNA sequence: TGCGCCAGCAGCCGTGTAGAACGGGGGGAGGTCGGAGATACGCAGTATTTT.

This chain's CDR3 is CASSLKGTGELFF. The CDR3 DNA is TGTGCCAGTAGTTTGAAAGGAACCGGGGAGCTGTTTTTT. The V and J genes are TRBV19 and TRBJ2-2, with D unresolved. From germline, CDR1 is LNHDA and CDR2 SQIVND (reference sequence). Trimming left V 5 bases short and J 5 bases short, with 9 bases between. There are 13 residues in the CDR3.

The genes are TRBV18 and TRBJ1-1; TRBD1 might be the D (6 bases). Germline V lookup: CDR1 KGHSH, CDR2 LQKENI. The CDR3 is 14 residues long. The V end lost 0 bases, the J end lost 10 bases, and 15 bases lay between the germline ends. CDR3 amino acids: CASSPPLDRWGAFF. The CDR3 nucleotides are TGTGCCAGCTCACCACCTTTAGACAGGTGGGGAGCTTTCTTT.

This rearrangement joins TRBV27 to TRBJ1-4; possibly TRBD1 for D (6 bases). This CDR3 spans 20 amino acids. V dropped 5 bases and J dropped 1 base, with 26 bases sitting between them. The germline CDR1 and CDR2 sequences are MNHEY and SMNVEV (reference sequence). CDR3 residues: CASSPKLSFGGAGTNEKLFF. The DNA for the CDR3 is TGTGCCAGCAGTCCGAAGCTTAGTTTTGGGGGCGCGGGAACTAATGAAAAACTGTTTTTT. The complete variable domain, with remaining parts taken from reference TRBV27 and TRBJ1-4, reads EAQVTQNPRYLITVTGKKLTVTCSQNMNHEYMSWYRQDPGLGLRQIYYSMNVEVTDKGDVPEGYKVSRKEKRNFPLILESPSPNQTSLYFCASSPKLSFGGAGTNEKLFFGSGTQLSVL.